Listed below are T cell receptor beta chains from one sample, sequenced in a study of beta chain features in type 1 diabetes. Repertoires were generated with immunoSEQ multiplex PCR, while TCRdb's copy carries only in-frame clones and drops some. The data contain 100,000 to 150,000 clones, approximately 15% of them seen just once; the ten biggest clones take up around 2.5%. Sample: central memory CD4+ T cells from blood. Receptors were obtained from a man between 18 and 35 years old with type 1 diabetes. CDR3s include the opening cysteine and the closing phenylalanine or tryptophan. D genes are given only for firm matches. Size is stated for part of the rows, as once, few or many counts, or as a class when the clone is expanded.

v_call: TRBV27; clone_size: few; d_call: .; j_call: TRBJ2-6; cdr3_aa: CASSQPGAGANVLTF; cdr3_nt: TGTGCCAGCAGTCAACCGGGGGCTGGGGCCAACGTCCTGACTTTC
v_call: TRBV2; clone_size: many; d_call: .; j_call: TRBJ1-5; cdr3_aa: CASSEYQGNQPQHF; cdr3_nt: TGTGCCAGCAGTGAATATCAGGGGAATCAGCCCCAGCATTTT
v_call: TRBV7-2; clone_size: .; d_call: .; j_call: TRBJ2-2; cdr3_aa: CASSLGLGNTGELFF; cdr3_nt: TGTGCCAGCAGCTTAGGGCTAGGGAACACCGGGGAGCTGTTTTTT
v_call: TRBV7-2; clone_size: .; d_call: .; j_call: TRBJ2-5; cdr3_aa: CASSLAGHSNLGQETQYF; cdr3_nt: TGTGCCAGCAGCTTAGCCGGGCATAGCAACCTCGGCCAAGAGACCCAGTACTTC
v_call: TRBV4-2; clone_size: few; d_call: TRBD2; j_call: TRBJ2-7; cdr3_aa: CASSQILALTSYEQYF; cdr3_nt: TGTGCCAGCAGCCAAATACTAGCGCTCACCTCCTACGAGCAGTACTTC
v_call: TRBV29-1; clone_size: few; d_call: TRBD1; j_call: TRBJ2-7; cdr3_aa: CSASRQGYEQYF; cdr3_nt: TGCAGCGCCTCGAGACAGGGCTACGAGCAGTACTTC
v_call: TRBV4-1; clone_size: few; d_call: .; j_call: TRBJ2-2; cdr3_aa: CASSREGRSNTGELFF; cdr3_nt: TGCGCCAGCAGCCGAGAGGGACGTTCGAACACCGGGGAGCTGTTTTTT
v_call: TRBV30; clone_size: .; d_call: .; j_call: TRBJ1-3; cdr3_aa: CAWRKSGQLIGNTIYF; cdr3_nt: TGTGCCTGGAGAAAAAGTGGACAGCTAATTGGAAACACCATATATTTT
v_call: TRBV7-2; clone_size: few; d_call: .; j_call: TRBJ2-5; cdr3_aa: CASTRGWETQYF; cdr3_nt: TGTGCCAGCACGCGGGGTTGGGAGACCCAGTACTTC
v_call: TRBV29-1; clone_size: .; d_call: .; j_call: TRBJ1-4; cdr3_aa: CSVGRDRSEKLFF; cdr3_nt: TGCAGCGTTGGTCGTGACAGGAGTGAAAAACTGTTTTTT
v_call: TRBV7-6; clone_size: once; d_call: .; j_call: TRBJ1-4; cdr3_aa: CASSVGTSHEKLFF; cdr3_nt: TGTGCCAGCAGCGTTGGGACCAGCCATGAAAAACTGTTTTTT
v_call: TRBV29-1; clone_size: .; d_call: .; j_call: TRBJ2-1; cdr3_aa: CSCRDASDEQFF; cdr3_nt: TGCAGCTGCCGGGACGCCAGTGATGAGCAGTTCTTC
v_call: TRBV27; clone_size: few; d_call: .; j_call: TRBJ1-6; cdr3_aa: CASSPKSSTWNSPLHF; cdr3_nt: TGTGCCAGCAGTCCAAAGTCGTCGACGTGGAATTCACCCCTCCACTTT
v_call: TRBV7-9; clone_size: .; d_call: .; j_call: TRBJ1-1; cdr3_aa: CASSTGQGPTEAFF; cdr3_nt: TGTGCCAGCAGCACCGGGCAGGGACCAACTGAAGCTTTCTTT
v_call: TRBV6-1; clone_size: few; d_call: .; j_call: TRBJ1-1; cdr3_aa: CASSEGRVTEAFF; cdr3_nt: TGTGCCAGCAGTGAAGGGAGGGTAACTGAAGCTTTCTTT
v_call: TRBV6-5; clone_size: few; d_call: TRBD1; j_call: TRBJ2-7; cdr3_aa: CASSSPGQGNSYEQYF; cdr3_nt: TGTGCCAGCAGTTCCCCAGGACAGGGGAACTCCTACGAGCAGTACTTC
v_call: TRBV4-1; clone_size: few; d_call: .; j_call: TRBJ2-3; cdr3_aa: CASSQSGVDTQYF; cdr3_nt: TGCGCCAGCAGCCAAAGCGGAGTGGATACGCAGTATTTT
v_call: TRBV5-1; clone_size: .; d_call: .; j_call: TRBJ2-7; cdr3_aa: CASSLATGITYEQYF; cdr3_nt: TGCGCCAGCAGCTTGGCAACAGGTATAACCTACGAGCAGTACTTC
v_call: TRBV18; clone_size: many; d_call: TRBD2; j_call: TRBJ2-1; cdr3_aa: CASSPDVSGRANEQFF; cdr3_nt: TGTGCCAGCTCACCAGACGTGAGCGGGAGGGCCAATGAGCAGTTCTTC
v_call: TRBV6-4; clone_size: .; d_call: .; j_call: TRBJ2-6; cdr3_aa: CASSVQGLANVLTF; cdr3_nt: TGTGCCAGCAGTGTGCAGGGGTTGGCCAACGTCCTGACTTTC
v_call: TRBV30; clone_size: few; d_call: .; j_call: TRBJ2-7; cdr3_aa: CAWRDRRFYEQYF; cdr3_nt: TGTGCCTGGAGAGATCGGAGGTTCTACGAGCAGTACTTC
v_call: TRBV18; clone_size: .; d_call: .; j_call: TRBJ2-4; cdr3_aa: CASSPGYGGQGAKNIQYF; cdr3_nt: TGTGCCAGCTCACCGGGTTACGGGGGCCAGGGGGCCAAAAACATTCAGTACTTC
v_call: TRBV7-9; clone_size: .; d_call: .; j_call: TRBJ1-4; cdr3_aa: CASSLQQGVGEKLFF; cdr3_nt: TGTGCCAGCAGCTTGCAACAGGGTGTTGGGGAAAAACTGTTTTTT
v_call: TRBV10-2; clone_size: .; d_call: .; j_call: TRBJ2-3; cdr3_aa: CASRHGPDTQYF; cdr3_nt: TGCGCCAGCAGGCACGGCCCAGATACGCAGTATTTT
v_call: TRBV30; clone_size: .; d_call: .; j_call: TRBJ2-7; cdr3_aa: CAWSVLAGRSSYEQYF; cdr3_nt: TGTGCCTGGAGTGTACTTGCGGGCCGCAGCTCCTACGAGCAGTACTTC
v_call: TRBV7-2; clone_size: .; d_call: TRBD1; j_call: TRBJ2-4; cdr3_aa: CASSPRTGGLTKNIQYF; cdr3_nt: TGTGCCAGCAGCCCACGGACAGGGGGCTTAACCAAAAACATTCAGTACTTC
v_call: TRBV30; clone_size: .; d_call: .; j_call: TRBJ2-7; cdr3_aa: CAWSWIGTAYEQYF; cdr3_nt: TGTGCCTGGAGTTGGATCGGGACTGCCTACGAGCAGTACTTC
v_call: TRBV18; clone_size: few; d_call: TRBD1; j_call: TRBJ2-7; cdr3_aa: CASSPQGQGADF; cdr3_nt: TGTGCCAGCTCACCCCAAGGACAGGGCGCCGACTTC
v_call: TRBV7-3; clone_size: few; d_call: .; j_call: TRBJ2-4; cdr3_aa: CASSQRPEGSIQYF; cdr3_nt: TGTGCCAGCAGCCAAAGACCAGAAGGGAGCATTCAGTACTTC
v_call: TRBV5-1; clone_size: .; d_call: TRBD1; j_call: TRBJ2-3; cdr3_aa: CASSYRDRDTDTQYF; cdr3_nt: TGCGCCAGCAGCTACCGGGACAGGGACACAGATACGCAGTATTTT
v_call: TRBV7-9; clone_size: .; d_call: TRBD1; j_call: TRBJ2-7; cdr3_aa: CASSSRDSVTYEQYF; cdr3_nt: TGTGCCAGCAGCTCCCGGGACAGTGTCACCTACGAGCAGTACTTC
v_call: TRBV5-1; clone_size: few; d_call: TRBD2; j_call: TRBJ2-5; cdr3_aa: CASSPYSGTSGTETQYF; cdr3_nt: TGCGCCAGCAGCCCTTACTCCGGGACTAGCGGGACGGAGACCCAGTACTTC
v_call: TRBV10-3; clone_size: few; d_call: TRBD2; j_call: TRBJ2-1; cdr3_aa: CAIRGLADLGGYNEQFF; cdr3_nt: TGTGCCATCCGGGGACTAGCGGACCTAGGGGGCTACAATGAGCAGTTCTTC
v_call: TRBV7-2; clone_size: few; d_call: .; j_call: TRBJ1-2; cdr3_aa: CASSLVGLFYGYTF; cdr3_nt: TGTGCCAGCAGCTTAGTAGGGCTTTTCTATGGCTACACCTTC
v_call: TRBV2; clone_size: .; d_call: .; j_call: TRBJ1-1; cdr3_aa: CAVRENTEAFF; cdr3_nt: TGTGCCGTAAGGGAGAACACTGAAGCTTTCTTT
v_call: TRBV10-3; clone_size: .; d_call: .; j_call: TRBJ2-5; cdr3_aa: CAISEVSETQYF; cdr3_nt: TGTGCCATCAGTGAGGTTTCGGAGACCCAGTACTTC
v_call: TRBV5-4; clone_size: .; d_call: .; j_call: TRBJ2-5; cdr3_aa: CASSLGGSGQETQYF; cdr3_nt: TGTGCCAGCAGCTTGGGGGGTAGCGGACAAGAGACCCAGTACTTC
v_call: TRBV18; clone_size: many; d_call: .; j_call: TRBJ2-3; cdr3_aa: CASSPEDTQYF; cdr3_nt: TGTGCCAGCTCACCCGAAGATACGCAGTATTTT
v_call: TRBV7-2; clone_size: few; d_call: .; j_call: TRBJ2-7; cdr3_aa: CASSSFYEQYF; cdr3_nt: TGTGCCAGCAGCTCTTTCTACGAGCAGTACTTC
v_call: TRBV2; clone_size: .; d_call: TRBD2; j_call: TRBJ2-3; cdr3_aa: CARLSGITDTQYF; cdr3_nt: TGTGCCAGACTTAGCGGGATAACAGATACGCAGTATTTT
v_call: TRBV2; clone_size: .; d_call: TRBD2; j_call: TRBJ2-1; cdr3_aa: CASSSGTIEQFF; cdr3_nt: TGTGCCAGCAGCTCCGGGACTATCGAGCAGTTCTTC
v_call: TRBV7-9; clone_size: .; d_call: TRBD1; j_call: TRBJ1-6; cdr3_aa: CASSSGQGGNSPLHF; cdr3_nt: TGTGCCAGCAGCTCCGGACAGGGCGGTAATTCACCCCTCCACTTT
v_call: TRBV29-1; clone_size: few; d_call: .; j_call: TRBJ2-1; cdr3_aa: CSVGTASFYNEQFF; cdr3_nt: TGCAGCGTCGGGACCGCGAGCTTCTACAATGAGCAGTTCTTC
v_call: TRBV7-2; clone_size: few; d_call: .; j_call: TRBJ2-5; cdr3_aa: CASSLAPEETQYF; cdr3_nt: TGTGCCAGCAGCTTAGCGCCTGAAGAGACCCAGTACTTC
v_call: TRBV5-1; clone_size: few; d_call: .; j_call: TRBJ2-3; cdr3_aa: CASSLASSSTDTQYF; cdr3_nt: TGCGCCAGCAGCTTGGCCTCTAGTTCCACAGATACGCAGTATTTT
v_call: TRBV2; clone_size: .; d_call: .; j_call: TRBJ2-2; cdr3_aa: CASSVDTGELFF; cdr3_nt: TGTGCCAGCAGTGTGGACACCGGGGAGCTGTTTTTT
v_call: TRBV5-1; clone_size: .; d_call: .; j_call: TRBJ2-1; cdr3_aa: CASSLRQEVDEQFF; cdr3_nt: TGCGCCAGCAGCTTGCGACAGGAGGTTGATGAGCAGTTCTTC
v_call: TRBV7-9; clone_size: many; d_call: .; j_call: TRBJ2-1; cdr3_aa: CASSSTLSAGQFF; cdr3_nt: TGTGCCAGCAGCTCGACTCTCTCTGCAGGACAGTTCTTC
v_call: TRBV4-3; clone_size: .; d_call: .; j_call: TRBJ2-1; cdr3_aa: CASSSGTQVYNEQFF; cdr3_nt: TGCGCCAGCAGCTCCGGGACCCAGGTGTACAATGAGCAGTTCTTC
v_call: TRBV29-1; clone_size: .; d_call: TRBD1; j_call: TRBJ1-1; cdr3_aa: CSGMTGVTEAFF; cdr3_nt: TGCAGCGGGATGACAGGGGTCACTGAAGCTTTCTTT
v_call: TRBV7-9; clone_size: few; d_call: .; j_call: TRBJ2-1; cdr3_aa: CASSLEGSSYNEQFF; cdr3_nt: TGTGCCAGCAGCTTAGAAGGGAGCTCCTACAATGAGCAGTTCTTC
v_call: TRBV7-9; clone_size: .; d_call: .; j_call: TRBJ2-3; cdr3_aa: CASSLSAGLGDTQYF; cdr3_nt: TGTGCCAGCAGCTTATCGGCGGGACTCGGAGATACGCAGTATTTT
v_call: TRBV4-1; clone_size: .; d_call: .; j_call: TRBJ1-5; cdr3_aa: CASSQMEGSNQPQHF; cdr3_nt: TGCGCCAGCAGCCAAATGGAAGGGAGCAATCAGCCCCAGCATTTT
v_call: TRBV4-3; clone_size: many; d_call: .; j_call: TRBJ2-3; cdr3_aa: CASSQALATDTQYF; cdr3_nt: TGCGCCAGCAGCCAAGCCCTAGCCACAGATACGCAGTATTTT
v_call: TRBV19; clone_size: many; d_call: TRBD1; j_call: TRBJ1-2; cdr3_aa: CASSPPGTAIYGYTF; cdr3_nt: TGTGCCAGTAGTCCCCCCGGGACAGCAATCTATGGCTACACCTTC